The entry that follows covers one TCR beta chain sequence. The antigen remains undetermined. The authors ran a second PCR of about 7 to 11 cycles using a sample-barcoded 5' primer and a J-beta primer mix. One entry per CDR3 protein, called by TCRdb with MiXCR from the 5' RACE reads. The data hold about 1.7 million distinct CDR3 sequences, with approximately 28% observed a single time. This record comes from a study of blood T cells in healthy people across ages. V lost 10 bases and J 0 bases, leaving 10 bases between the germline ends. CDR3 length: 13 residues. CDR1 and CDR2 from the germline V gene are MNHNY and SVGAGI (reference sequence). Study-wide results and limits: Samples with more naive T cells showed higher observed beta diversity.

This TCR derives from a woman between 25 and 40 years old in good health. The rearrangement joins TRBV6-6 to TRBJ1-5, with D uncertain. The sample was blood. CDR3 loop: CATQPSSNQPQHF. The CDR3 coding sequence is TGTGCCACCCAACCTAGTAGCAATCAGCCCCAGCATTTT.